These T cell receptor beta chains were read from a single sample in a study of T cell responses to AZD1222 COVID-19 vaccine. Clones were read by immunoSEQ multiplex PCR, and TCRdb kept only the in-frame ones, dropping some. Of fewer than 95,000 clones listed, approximately 90% are singletons. The sample in question was peripheral blood, obtained 28 days after the second AZD1222 dose. These receptors were collected from an adult who received the AZD1222 COVID-19 vaccine. Each CDR3 is given with its conserved first and last residue. Fields, in order: V gene, D gene, CDR3 length, J gene, clone size, CDR3 protein, CDR3 DNA. D genes are given only for firm matches. Some rows mark clone size as missing; the rest say once, few, many or name a class of expanded clone.

>TRBV5-4|.|13|TRBJ2-1|.
CASSSGPDNEQFF
TGTGCCAGCAGCTCCGGTCCTGACAATGAGCAGTTCTTC
>TRBV28|TRBD2|14|TRBJ2-1|.
CASSEAGVRNEQFF
TGTGCCAGCAGCGAAGCGGGAGTGAGAAATGAGCAGTTCTTC
>TRBV19|.|15|TRBJ2-1|.
CASRAGTNSYNEQFF
TGTGCCAGTAGGGCCGGGACAAACTCCTACAATGAGCAGTTCTTC
>TRBV20-1|.|10|TRBJ1-2|.
CSAALVGYTF
TGCAGTGCAGCCCTAGTGGGCTACACCTTC
>TRBV19|.|13|TRBJ1-1|.
CASSIFGPTEAFF
TGTGCCAGTAGTATCTTCGGCCCCACTGAAGCTTTCTTT
>TRBV19|.|14|TRBJ1-5|.
CASSTGRSNQPQHF
TGTGCCAGTAGTACCGGGCGGAGCAATCAGCCCCAGCATTTT
>TRBV2|TRBD1|15|TRBJ1-1|.
CASSEQGATNTEAFF
TGTGCCAGCAGTGAACAGGGGGCGACGAACACTGAAGCTTTCTTT
>TRBV7-3|TRBD2|15|TRBJ2-1|.
CASRASGSIYNEQFF
TGTGCCTCAAGGGCTAGCGGGAGTATCTACAATGAGCAGTTCTTC
>TRBV28|TRBD1|16|TRBJ1-5|few
CASSPVGQISNQPQHF
TGTGCCAGCAGTCCAGTGGGACAGATTAGCAATCAGCCCCAGCATTTT
>TRBV18|TRBD1|18|TRBJ1-4|.
CASSPPPGQGPRGEKLFF
TGTGCCAGCTCACCACCGCCGGGACAGGGGCCTCGGGGAGAAAAACTGTTTTTT
>TRBV3-1/TRBV3-2|.|14|TRBJ1-5|.
CASSHNTGNQPQHF
TGTGCCAGCAGCCACAACACAGGGAATCAGCCCCAGCATTTT
>TRBV4-3|TRBD2|15|TRBJ2-4|.
CASSQDGEGRNIQYF
TGCGCCAGCAGCCAAGATGGGGAGGGGCGAAACATTCAGTACTTC
>TRBV11-2|TRBD1|15|TRBJ2-7|.
CASSSPGTGTYEQYF
TGTGCCAGCAGCTCTCCCGGGACAGGGACCTACGAGCAGTACTTC
>TRBV18|.|15|TRBJ1-2|.
CASSPTGPYRYGYTF
TGTGCCAGCTCACCGACCGGGCCATACCGATATGGCTACACCTTC
>TRBV14|.|15|TRBJ1-4|.
CASSQDPGTNEKLFF
TGTGCCAGCAGCCAAGATCCGGGAACTAATGAAAAACTGTTTTTT
>TRBV7-8|.|16|TRBJ1-1|.
CASSLEGEWEVTEAFF
TGTGCCAGCAGCTTAGAAGGAGAGTGGGAGGTCACTGAAGCTTTCTTT
>TRBV7-8|.|15|TRBJ2-7|.
CASSPSRTVTYEQYF
TGTGCCAGCAGCCCATCCAGGACAGTCACTTACGAGCAGTACTTC
>TRBV4-1|.|12|TRBJ1-2|.
CASSQANYGYTF
TGCGCCAGCAGCCAAGCAAACTATGGCTACACCTTC
>TRBV4-3|TRBD1|14|TRBJ2-7|.
CASSLGTDYYEQYF
TGCGCCAGCAGCCTAGGGACAGATTACTACGAGCAGTACTTC
>TRBV6-5|.|13|TRBJ2-7|.
CASSRQLEYEQYF
TGTGCCAGCAGCCGACAACTAGAGTACGAGCAGTACTTC
>TRBV6-2/TRBV6-3|TRBD2|14|TRBJ2-7|.
CASRPSGSQYEQYF
TGTGCCAGCAGGCCTAGCGGCAGCCAATACGAGCAGTACTTC
>TRBV19|TRBD1|16|TRBJ1-5|.
CASSTFRDRGFQPQHF
TGTGCCAGTAGTACATTCCGGGACAGGGGTTTTCAGCCCCAGCATTTT
>TRBV12-3/TRBV12-4|.|13|TRBJ2-5|.
CASSHQNSETQYF
TGTGCCAGCAGCCACCAGAATTCGGAGACCCAGTACTTC
>TRBV30|.|13|TRBJ1-2|.
CAWRPGSSRGYTF
TGTGCCTGGAGACCAGGCAGTTCCAGGGGCTACACCTTC
>TRBV7-8|.|14|TRBJ1-3|few
CASTAGSSGNTIYF
TGTGCCAGCACCGCGGGAAGCTCTGGAAACACCATATATTTT
>TRBV7-9|.|15|TRBJ2-1|.
CASSFTGRRYNEQFF
TGTGCCAGCAGCTTCACGGGGAGACGCTACAATGAGCAGTTCTTC
>TRBV28|TRBD1|13|TRBJ2-7|.
CASTTGEPYEQYF
TGTGCCAGCACGACAGGGGAACCCTACGAGCAGTACTTC
>TRBV5-5|.|12|TRBJ1-2|.
CASSWENYGYTF
TGTGCCAGCAGCTGGGAGAACTATGGCTACACCTTC
>TRBV19|TRBD2|14|TRBJ2-1|.
CASSIDMRTSEQFF
TGTGCCAGTAGTATAGACATGCGGACTAGTGAGCAGTTCTTC
>TRBV5-1|TRBD1|16|TRBJ2-3|.
CASSLVRDRPTDTQYF
TGCGCCAGCAGCTTGGTTAGGGACAGGCCCACAGATACGCAGTATTTT
>TRBV4-1|TRBD2|15|TRBJ2-1|.
CASSPTSGSLNEQFF
TGCGCCAGCAGCCCGACTAGCGGGAGTCTGAATGAGCAGTTCTTC
>TRBV19|.|14|TRBJ2-7|few
CASRIASGHDEQYF
TGTGCCAGCCGCATAGCCTCGGGACACGACGAGCAGTACTTC
>TRBV7-9|.|12|TRBJ2-1|.
CASSLSPPEQFF
TGTGCCAGCAGCTTGTCTCCCCCCGAGCAGTTCTTC
>TRBV5-1|.|18|TRBJ2-3|once
CASRYPPASATATDTQYF
TGCGCCAGCAGATACCCCCCAGCTAGCGCAACAGCCACAGATACGCAGTATTTT
>TRBV2|TRBD1|16|TRBJ2-6|.
CAIPGQGVSGANVLTF
TGTGCCATCCCGGGACAGGGAGTAAGTGGGGCCAACGTCCTGACTTTC
>TRBV4-1|TRBD2|17|TRBJ2-1|.
CASSQRTLAGLENEQFF
TGCGCCAGCAGCCAGAGGACACTAGCGGGATTGGAGAATGAGCAGTTCTTC
>TRBV28|.|13|TRBJ1-3|.
CASIQVSGNTIYF
TGTGCCAGCATACAGGTCTCTGGAAACACCATATATTTT